These 14 T cell receptor beta chains originate from one sample sequenced in a study of T cells after yellow fever vaccination. TCRdb itself ran the 5' RACE reads through MiXCR, one entry per CDR3 protein. The sample consists of 280,000 or so distinct CDR3 sequences, less than 9.5% of them appearing once. The material was CD4+ T cells sorted from PBMCs, obtained 5 days after the yellow fever booster vaccination. These TCRs come from a man aged 18 to 30 who received the YFV17D yellow fever vaccine.

This clonotype was counted only a few times. This chain connects TRBV7-2 to TRBJ2-7; 7 positions match TRBD1. The CDR3 is 13 residues long. In germline, CDR1 is SGHTA, CDR2 FQGNSA. V shed 5 bases, J shed 2 bases, and the junction held 3 bases outside the gene matches. CDR3 nucleotides: TGTGCCAGCAGCGAGGGGGCCCCCTACGAGCAGTACGTC. This codes for CASSEGAPYEQYV.

Only a few counts were recorded for this clonotype. The chain combines TRBV27 with TRBJ1-2, with 7 bases identical to TRBD1. Unmatched junction bases numbered 14, after V lost 8 bases and J lost 8 bases. This CDR3 has 14 residues. Germline V CDR1 and CDR2: MNHEY, SMNVEV (reference sequence). The CDR3 region has the DNA TGTGCCAGCTCCCTTCATGGGACAGACCGGGGCTACACCTTC. This encodes CASSLHGTDRGYTF.

This clonotype was found a few times. The gene calls are TRBV27 and TRBJ1-2, with D hard to call. CDR1 MNHEY and CDR2 SMNVEV come from the germline V gene (reference sequence). Trimming removed 8 bases from V and 8 bases from J, with 18 bases in between. This CDR3 is 13 amino acids long. The CDR3 region is CASGPRTRAGYTF. The DNA for the CDR3 is TGTGCCAGCGGACCAAGGACTCGTGCGGGCTACACCTTC.

The V and J genes are TRBV12-3 or TRBV12-4 and TRBJ2-1; TRBD2 matches 9 bases. With V trimmed by 6 bases and J by 8 bases, 11 bases remained unmatched. The CDR3 is 15 amino acids. The CDR3 protein is CASRAVAGGLYEQFF. The CDR3 nucleotides are TGTGCCAGCAGAGCGGTGGCGGGGGGGCTATATGAGCAGTTCTTC.

This clonotype has more than one count but fewer than ten. V usage is TRBV20-1 and J usage is TRBJ2-5, with a weak D call TRBD1 (6 bases). CDR1 and CDR2 (germline): DFQATT, SNEGSKA (reference sequence). Trimming stripped 2 bases from V and 1 base from J, with 17 bases between. The CDR3 totals 16 residues. CDR3 region: CSARTRDTLLQETQYF. The CDR3 DNA sequence: TGCAGTGCTAGAACCCGGGACACCCTACTCCAAGAGACCCAGTACTTC.

The chain combines TRBV7-9 with TRBJ2-2; 7 bases match TRBD2. The trim removed 4 bases at V and 5 bases at J, leaving 7 bases unmatched. Germline V gene data show CDR1 as SEHNR and CDR2 as FQNEAQ (reference sequence). The CDR3 totals 15 residues. The CDR3 loop reads CASSSRLAGTGELFF. The CDR3, as DNA: TGTGCCAGCAGCTCGCGACTAGCTGGGACCGGGGAGCTGTTTTTT.

This clonotype has only a few counts. V usage is TRBV12-3 or TRBV12-4 and J usage is TRBJ2-7, with D possibly TRBD1 on 6 matching bases. This CDR3 spans 15 amino acids. V lost 0 bases and J lost 3, with 12 bases in between. Written as DNA, the CDR3 is TGTGCCAGCAGTTTAGCGCGGACAGTTTACTACGAGCAGTACTTC. Its translation: CASSLARTVYYEQYF.

This clonotype was counted only a few times. The genes are TRBV7-3 and TRBJ2-3; 11 nucleotides align to TRBD2. J gave up 0 bases and V 6 bases, and 11 bases lay outside the gene matches. The length of the CDR3 is 18 residues. Germline V gives CDR1 SGHTA, CDR2 FQGTGA. As DNA, the CDR3 is TGTGCCAGCAGTCTCTGGGCTAGCGGGGGGATTAGCACAGATACGCAGTATTTT. Translation: CASSLWASGGISTDTQYF.

The genes are TRBV6-6 and TRBJ1-5; D is uncertain. The germline V gene has CDR1 MNHNY and CDR2 SVGAGI (reference sequence). This CDR3 contains 15 residues. V was shortened by 0 bases and J by 7 bases, with 13 bases between the two germline ends. This CDR3 is CASSYSTRLGQPQHF. DNA for the CDR3: TGTGCCAGCAGTTACTCGACCAGGCTAGGCCAGCCCCAGCATTTT.

This clonotype was observed a few times. The DNA of the CDR3 is TGTGCCACAGGAGAAGACCCCGGAGGAAAACTGTTTTTT. It codes for CATGEDPGGKLFF. The J gene is TRBJ1-4, the V gene TRBV5-5; D is unclear. The V end was cut by 9 bases, the J end by 10 bases, with 19 bases between. CDR1 and CDR2 (germline): SGHKS, YYEKEE (reference sequence). This CDR3 region has 13 residues. Based on the CDR3 plus reference TRBV5-5 and TRBJ1-4, the full variable domain is DAGVTQSPTHLIKTRGQQVTLRCSPISGHKSVSWYQQVLGQGPQFIFQYYEKEERGRGNFPDRFSARQFPNYSSELNVNALLLGDSALYLCATGEDPGGKLFFGSGTQLSVL.

This clonotype was counted at least ten times. The rearrangement uses TRBV9 and TRBJ1-1; TRBD1 is a possible D gene (5 bases). CDR3 length: 14 amino acids. The germline CDR1 and CDR2 sequences are SGDLS and YYNGEE. V was clipped by 4 bases and J by 4 bases, with 14 bases between them. CDR3 in amino acids: CASSSGNPSTEAFF. The CDR3 region has the DNA TGTGCCAGCAGCTCAGGGAATCCCAGCACTGAAGCTTTCTTT.

This clonotype was seen at least ten times. This rearrangement joins TRBV2 to TRBJ2-7; 8 nucleotides align to TRBD1. This CDR3 contains 13 residues. The trim removed 8 bases at V and 2 bases at J, leaving 5 bases unmatched. Per the germline V gene, CDR1 is SNHLY and CDR2 is FYNNEI. The CDR3 bases are TGTGCCAGCGCGGGACAGGTAGCCTACGAGCAGTACTTC. The encoded protein is CASAGQVAYEQYF.

This clonotype occurred many times. This chain joins TRBV5-1 and TRBJ1-3; 7 positions agree with TRBD1. CDR1 SGHRS and CDR2 YFSETQ come from the germline V gene. This CDR3 has 15 amino acids. With V trimmed by 0 bases and J by 4 bases, 4 bases remained unmatched. DNA of the CDR3: TGCGCCAGCAGCTTGGCCGGGACAGTAGGAAACACCATATATTTT. Amino acids: CASSLAGTVGNTIYF.

The chain is built from TRBV5-1 and TRBJ2-5, with TRBD2 matching over 9 bases. The CDR3 is made up of 15 amino acids. In germline, CDR1 is SGHRS, CDR2 YFSETQ. The ends lost 0 bases at V and 4 bases at J; junction bases unmatched: 4. CDR3 nucleotide sequence: TGCGCCAGCAGCTTGGGAGCGGGGGGCGCAGAGACCCAGTACTTC. This sequence encodes CASSLGAGGAETQYF. The complete variable domain, with remaining parts taken from reference TRBV5-1 and TRBJ2-5, reads KAGVTQTPRYLIKTRGQQVTLSCSPISGHRSVSWYQQTPGQGLQFLFEYFSETQRNKGNFPGRFSGRQFSNSRSEMNVSTLELGDSALYLCASSLGAGGAETQYFGPGTRLLVL.